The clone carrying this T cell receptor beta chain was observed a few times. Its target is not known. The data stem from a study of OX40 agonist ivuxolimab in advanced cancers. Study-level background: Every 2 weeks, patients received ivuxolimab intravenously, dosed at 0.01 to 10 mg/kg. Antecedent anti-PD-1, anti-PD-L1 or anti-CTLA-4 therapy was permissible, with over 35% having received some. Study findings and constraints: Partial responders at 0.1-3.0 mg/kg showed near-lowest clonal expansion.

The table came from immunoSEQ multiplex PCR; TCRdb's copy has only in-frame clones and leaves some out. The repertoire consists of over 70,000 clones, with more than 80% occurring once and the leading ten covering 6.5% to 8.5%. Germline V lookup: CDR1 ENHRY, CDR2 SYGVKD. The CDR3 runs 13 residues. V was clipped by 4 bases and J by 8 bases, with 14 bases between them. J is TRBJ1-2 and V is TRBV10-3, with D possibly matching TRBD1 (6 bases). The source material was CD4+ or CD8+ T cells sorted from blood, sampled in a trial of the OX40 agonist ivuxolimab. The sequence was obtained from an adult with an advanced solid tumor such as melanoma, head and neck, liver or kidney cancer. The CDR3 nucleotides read TGTGCCATCAGTGTACAGGGCCCGGGCGGCTACACCTTC. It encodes CAISVQGPGGYTF.